The 11 T cell receptor beta chains below were found in one sample sequenced in a study of beta chain features in type 1 diabetes. Every isolated RNA sample was fully reverse transcribed, so sequencing captured expressed TCRB transcripts. The data were produced by immunoSEQ multiplex PCR, yet TCRdb's version contains in-frame clones alone and is incomplete. The sample carries roughly 450,000 clones, approximately 14% recorded once. The sample was naive CD4+ T cells from blood. All receptors come from a man younger than 40 in good health.

This clone came up a few times. The rearrangement uses TRBV27 and TRBJ1-2; D is undetermined. The CDR3 loop spans 14 amino acids. The V end lost 1 base, the J end lost 4 bases, and 10 bases lay between the germline ends. CDR1 MNHEY and CDR2 SMNVEV come from the germline V gene (reference sequence). Written as DNA, the CDR3 is TGTGCCAGCAGTTTATTCGGGAATCCCTATGGCTACACCTTC. Translating it yields CASSLFGNPYGYTF.

This chain joins TRBV27 and TRBJ2-7; D perhaps matches TRBD1 (6 bases). The CDR3 is 12 amino acids. Trimming stripped 6 bases from V and 2 bases from J, with 8 bases between. Germline lookup yields CDR1 MNHEY and CDR2 SMNVEV (reference sequence). Here the CDR3 DNA reads TGTGCCAGCAGGCAGGGGCCCTACGAGCAGTACTTC. It encodes CASRQGPYEQYF.

This clone was found a few times. The V call is TRBV11-2, the J call TRBJ1-1; TRBD1 is a possible D gene (6 bases). Trimming stripped 5 bases from V and 5 bases from J, with 12 bases between. Germline V gene lookup returns CDR1 SGHAT and CDR2 FQNNGV. This CDR3 has 13 residues. This CDR3 is CASSPQQGTEAFF. The CDR3 DNA reads TGTGCCAGCAGCCCTCAACAGGGAACTGAAGCTTTCTTT.

This chain uses TRBV5-4 with TRBJ2-5; 7 bases are a match to TRBD1. Germline values: CDR1 SGHNT, CDR2 YYREEE (reference sequence). V lost 4 bases to trimming and J lost 2 bases; unmatched junction nucleotides: 11. The CDR3 is 16 amino acids. The CDR3 reads CASSTRPGQIQETQYF. The CDR3 region has the DNA TGTGCCAGCAGCACCAGACCGGGACAGATACAAGAGACCCAGTACTTC.

This clone was seen only a few times. V and J are TRBV29-1 and TRBJ2-7; 7 bases line up with TRBD1. The CDR3 length is 12 residues. Germline V gene lookup returns CDR1 SQVTM and CDR2 ANQGSEA. V lost 6 bases to trimming and J lost 1 base; unmatched junction nucleotides: 3. The CDR3 loop is CSVGQVSYEQYF. CDR3 sequence (DNA): TGCAGCGTCGGACAGGTTTCCTACGAGCAGTACTTC.

This clone was observed a handful of times. The rearrangement uses TRBV7-2 and TRBJ2-1; D is uncertain. V dropped 1 base and J dropped 5 bases, with 9 bases sitting between them. This CDR3 has 14 amino acids. Germline V gene lookup returns CDR1 SGHTA and CDR2 FQGNSA. The chain's CDR3 is CASSLDFRNNEQFF. The CDR3 DNA reads TGTGCCAGCAGCTTAGATTTCCGAAACAATGAGCAGTTCTTC.

This clone was found a few times. The CDR3 nucleotides are TGTGCCAGCAGCTTAAACGGCGCGGAGACCCAGTACTTC. Its translation is CASSLNGAETQYF. The chain recombines TRBV7-2 with TRBJ2-5; D remains ambiguous. Germline lookup yields CDR1 SGHTA and CDR2 FQGNSA. CDR3 length equals 13 residues. The ends were cut back, 2 bases at V and 5 bases at J, with 9 bases in the middle.

The genes are TRBV19 and TRBJ2-1; 7 bases agree with TRBD2. The germline CDR1 and CDR2 sequences are LNHDA and SQIVND (reference sequence). The CDR3 extends over 15 amino acids. With 5 bases clipped from V and 6 bases from J, the junction kept 10 bases outside the gene matches. Here the CDR3 reads CASSPLGEGGNEQFF. CDR3 in DNA: TGTGCCAGTAGTCCCCTCGGGGAGGGAGGCAATGAGCAGTTCTTC.

The chain links TRBV7-2 to TRBJ2-1, with 15 bases fitting TRBD2. The CDR3 spans 16 residues. The germline gives CDR1 SGHTA, CDR2 FQGNSA. Germline trimming cut 5 bases from V and 8 bases from J; bases unmatched to any gene: 7. CDR3 in amino acids: CASSPSRTSGGDEQFF. The CDR3 DNA reads as TGTGCCAGCAGCCCTTCTAGGACTAGCGGGGGGGATGAGCAGTTCTTC.

In its sample, this clone was seen a few times. This sample includes further DNA sequences coding for the same CDR3. This rearrangement joins TRBV20-1 to TRBJ2-1; 7 bases agree with TRBD1. Per the germline V gene, CDR1 is DFQATT and CDR2 is SNEGSKA (reference sequence). Losses at the gene ends were 3 bases for V and 7 bases for J; bases not matched to a gene: 0. The CDR3 totals 11 residues. The CDR3 DNA sequence: TGCAGTGCTAGCAGGGGGAATGAGCAGTTCTTC. This translates into CSASRGNEQFF.

The rearrangement uses TRBV7-2 and TRBJ2-1; the D gene is possibly TRBD2 (6 bases). The V gene lost 3 bases and the J gene lost 2 bases, with 11 bases spanning the gap. The germline CDR1 and CDR2 sequences are SGHTA and FQGNSA. The length of the CDR3 is 15 residues. CDR3 bases: TGTGCCAGCAGCTTTCCGGGACTGACCTACAATGAGCAGTTCTTC. As protein: CASSFPGLTYNEQFF.